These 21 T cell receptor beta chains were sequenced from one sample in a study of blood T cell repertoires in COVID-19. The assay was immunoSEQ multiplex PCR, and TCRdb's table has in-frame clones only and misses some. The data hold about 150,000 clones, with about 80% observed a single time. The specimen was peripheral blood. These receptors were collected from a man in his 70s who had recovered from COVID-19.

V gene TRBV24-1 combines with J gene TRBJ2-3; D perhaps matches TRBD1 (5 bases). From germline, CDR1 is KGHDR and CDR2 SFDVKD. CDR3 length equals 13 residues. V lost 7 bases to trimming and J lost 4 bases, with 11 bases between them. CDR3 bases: TGTGCCACCAGGTCAGGACAATCAGATACGCAGTATTTT. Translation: CATRSGQSDTQYF.

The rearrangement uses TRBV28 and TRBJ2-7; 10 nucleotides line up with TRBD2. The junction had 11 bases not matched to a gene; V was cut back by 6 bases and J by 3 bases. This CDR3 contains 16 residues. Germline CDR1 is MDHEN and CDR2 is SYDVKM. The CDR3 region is CASRSTGTSVYYEQYF. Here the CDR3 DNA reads TGTGCCAGCAGGAGTACCGGGACTAGCGTTTACTACGAGCAGTACTTC. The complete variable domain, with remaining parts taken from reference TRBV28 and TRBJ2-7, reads DVKVTQSSRYLVKRTGEKVFLECVQDMDHENMFWYRQDPGLGLRLIYFSYDVKMKEKGDIPEGYSVSREKKERFSLILESASTNQTSMYLCASRSTGTSVYYEQYFGPGTRLTVT.

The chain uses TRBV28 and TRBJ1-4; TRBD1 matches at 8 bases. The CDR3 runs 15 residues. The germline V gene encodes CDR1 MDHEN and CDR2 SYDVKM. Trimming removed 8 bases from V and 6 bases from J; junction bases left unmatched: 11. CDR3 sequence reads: CASPPRQGRDEKLFF. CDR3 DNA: TGTGCCAGCCCCCCACGACAGGGGCGGGATGAAAAACTGTTTTTT.

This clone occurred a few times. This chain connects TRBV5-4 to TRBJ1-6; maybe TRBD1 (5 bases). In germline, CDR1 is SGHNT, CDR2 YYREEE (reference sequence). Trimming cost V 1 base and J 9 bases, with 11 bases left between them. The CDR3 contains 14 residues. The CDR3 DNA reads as TGTGCCAGCAGCTTGCAGGGAACGGGTTCACCCCTCCACTTT. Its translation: CASSLQGTGSPLHF.

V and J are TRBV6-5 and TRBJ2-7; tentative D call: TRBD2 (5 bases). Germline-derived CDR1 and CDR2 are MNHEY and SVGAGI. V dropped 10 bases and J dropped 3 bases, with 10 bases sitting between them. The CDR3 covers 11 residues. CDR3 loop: CATGAVYEQYF. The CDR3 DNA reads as TGTGCCACCGGAGCGGTCTACGAGCAGTACTTC.

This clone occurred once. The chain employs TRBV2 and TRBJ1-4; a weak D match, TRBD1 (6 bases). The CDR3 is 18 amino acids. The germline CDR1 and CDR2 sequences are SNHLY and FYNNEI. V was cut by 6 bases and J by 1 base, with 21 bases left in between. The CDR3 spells CASSPRAGARGTNEKLFF. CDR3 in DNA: TGTGCCAGCAGCCCACGGGCAGGGGCGAGAGGAACTAATGAAAAACTGTTTTTT.

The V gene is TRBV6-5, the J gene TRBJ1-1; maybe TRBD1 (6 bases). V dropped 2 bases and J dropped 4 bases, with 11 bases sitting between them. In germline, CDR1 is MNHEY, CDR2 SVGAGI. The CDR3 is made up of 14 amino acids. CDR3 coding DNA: TGTGCCAGCAGTTACGGGACAAGTGGCACTGAAGCTTTCTTT. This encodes CASSYGTSGTEAFF.

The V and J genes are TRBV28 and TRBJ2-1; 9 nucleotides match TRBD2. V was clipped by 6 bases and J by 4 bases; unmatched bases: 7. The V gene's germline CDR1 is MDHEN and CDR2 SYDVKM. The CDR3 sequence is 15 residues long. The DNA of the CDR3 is TGTGCCAGCAGCTTAGCGGGAGTCGCGTACAATGAGCAGTTCTTC. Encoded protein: CASSLAGVAYNEQFF.

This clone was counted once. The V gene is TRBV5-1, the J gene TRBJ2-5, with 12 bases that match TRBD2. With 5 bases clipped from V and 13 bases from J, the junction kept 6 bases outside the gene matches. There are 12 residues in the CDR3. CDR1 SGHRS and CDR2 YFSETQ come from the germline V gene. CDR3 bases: TGCGCCAGCAGTCCTAGCGGGAGGGTCGCGTACTTC. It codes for CASSPSGRVAYF.

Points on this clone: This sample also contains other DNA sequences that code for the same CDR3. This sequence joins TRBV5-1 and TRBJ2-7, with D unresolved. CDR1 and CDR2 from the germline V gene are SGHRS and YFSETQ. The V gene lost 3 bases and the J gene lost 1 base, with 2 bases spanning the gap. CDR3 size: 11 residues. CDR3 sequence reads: CASSSSYEQYF. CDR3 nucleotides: TGCGCCAGCAGCTCTTCCTACGAGCAGTACTTC.

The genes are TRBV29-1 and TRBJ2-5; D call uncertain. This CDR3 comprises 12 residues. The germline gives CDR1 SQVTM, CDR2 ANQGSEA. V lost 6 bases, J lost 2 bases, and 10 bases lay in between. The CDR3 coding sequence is TGCAGCGTCGAACAGTTGCAAGAGACCCAGTACTTC. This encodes CSVEQLQETQYF.

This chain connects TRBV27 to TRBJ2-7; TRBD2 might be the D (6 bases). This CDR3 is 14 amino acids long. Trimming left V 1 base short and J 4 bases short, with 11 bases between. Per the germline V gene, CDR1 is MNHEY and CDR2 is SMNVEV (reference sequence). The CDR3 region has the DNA TGTGCCAGCAGTTTATTGCGGGACCGATACGAGCAGTACTTC. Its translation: CASSLLRDRYEQYF.

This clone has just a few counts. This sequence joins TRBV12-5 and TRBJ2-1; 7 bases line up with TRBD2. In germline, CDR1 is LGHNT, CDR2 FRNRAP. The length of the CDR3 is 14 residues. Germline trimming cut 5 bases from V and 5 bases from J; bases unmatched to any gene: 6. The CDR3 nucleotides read TGTGCTAGTGGTCTAAACGCGGGAGACAATGAGCAGTTCTTC. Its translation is CASGLNAGDNEQFF.

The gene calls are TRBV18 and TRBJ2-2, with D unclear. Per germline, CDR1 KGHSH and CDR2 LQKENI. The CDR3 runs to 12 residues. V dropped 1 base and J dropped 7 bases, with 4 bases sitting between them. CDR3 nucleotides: TGTGCCAGCTCACCACGCGACGGGGAGCTGTTTTTT. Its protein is CASSPRDGELFF.

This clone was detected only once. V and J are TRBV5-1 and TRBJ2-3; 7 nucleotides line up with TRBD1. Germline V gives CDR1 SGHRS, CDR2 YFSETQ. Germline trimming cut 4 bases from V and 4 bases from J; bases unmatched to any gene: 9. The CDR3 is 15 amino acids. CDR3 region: CASSEEQGSADTQYF. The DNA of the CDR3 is TGCGCCAGCAGCGAGGAACAGGGGTCCGCAGATACGCAGTATTTT.

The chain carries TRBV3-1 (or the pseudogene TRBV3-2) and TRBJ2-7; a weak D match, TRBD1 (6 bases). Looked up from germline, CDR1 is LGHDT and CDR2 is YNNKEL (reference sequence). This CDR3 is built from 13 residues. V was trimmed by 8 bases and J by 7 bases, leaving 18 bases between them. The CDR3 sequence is CASSKGTIAEQYF. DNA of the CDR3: TGTGCCAGCTCAAAAGGGACAATCGCGGAGCAGTACTTC.

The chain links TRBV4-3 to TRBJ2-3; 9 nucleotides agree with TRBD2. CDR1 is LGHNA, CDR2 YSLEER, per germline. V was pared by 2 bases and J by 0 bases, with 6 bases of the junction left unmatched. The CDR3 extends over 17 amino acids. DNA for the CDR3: TGCGCCAGCAGCCAACATAAGACTAGCGGCAGCACAGATACGCAGTATTTT. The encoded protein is CASSQHKTSGSTDTQYF.

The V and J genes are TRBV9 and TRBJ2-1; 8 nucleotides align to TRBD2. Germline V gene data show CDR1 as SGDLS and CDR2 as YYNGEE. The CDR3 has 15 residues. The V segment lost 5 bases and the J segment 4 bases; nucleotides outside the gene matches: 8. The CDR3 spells CASSYSGAPYNEQFF. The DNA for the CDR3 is TGTGCCAGCAGTTATAGCGGGGCCCCGTACAATGAGCAGTTCTTC. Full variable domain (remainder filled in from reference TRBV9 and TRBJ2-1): DSGVTQTPKHLITATGQRVTLRCSPRSGDLSVYWYQQSLDQGLQFLIQYYNGEERAKGNILERFSAQQFPDLHSELNLSSLELGDSALYFCASSYSGAPYNEQFFGPGTRLTVL.

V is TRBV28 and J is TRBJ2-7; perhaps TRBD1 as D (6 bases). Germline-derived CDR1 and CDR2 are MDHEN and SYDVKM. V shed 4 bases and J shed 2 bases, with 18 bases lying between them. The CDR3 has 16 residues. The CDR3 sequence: CASSYADARGTYEQYF. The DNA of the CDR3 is TGTGCCAGCAGTTACGCTGATGCCAGGGGTACCTACGAGCAGTACTTC.

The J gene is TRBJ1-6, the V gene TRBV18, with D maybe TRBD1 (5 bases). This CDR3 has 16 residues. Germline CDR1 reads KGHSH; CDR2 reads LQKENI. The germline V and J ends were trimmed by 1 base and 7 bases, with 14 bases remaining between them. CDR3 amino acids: CASSPRAGEVNSPLHF. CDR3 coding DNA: TGTGCCAGCTCACCACGGGCGGGGGAAGTGAATTCACCCCTCCACTTT.

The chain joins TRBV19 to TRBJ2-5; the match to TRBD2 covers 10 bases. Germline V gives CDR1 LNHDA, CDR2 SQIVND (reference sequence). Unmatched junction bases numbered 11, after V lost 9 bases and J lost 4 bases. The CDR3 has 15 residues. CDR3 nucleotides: TGTGCCAGCTCGACGCGGACTAGCGGTGGAGAGACCCAGTACTTC. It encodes CASSTRTSGGETQYF.